This TCR beta chain was captured in a study of neoadjuvant anti-PD-1 for oral cavity cancer. Study context: Nivolumab at 3 mg/kg was mostly given biweekly, three to four doses, pre-surgery. Patients without progression received a fourth nivolumab dose around day 43, then surgical resection on days 50-56. Overall study results and limits: Higher pretreatment Treg/Th17 ratios tracked higher pretreatment blood clonality.

A word on this clone: Its antigen is not identified.

V was shortened by 1 base and J by 3 bases, with 8 bases between the two germline ends. Germline values: CDR1 SGHNT, CDR2 YYREEE (reference sequence). The CDR3 has 14 amino acids. Generated by immunoSEQ multiplex PCR, the TCRdb table keeps only in-frame clones and is missing some. The data show about 16,000 clones, less than 75% seen once. V is TRBV5-4 and J is TRBJ1-5; maybe TRBD1 (5 bases). The receptor comes from a person between 35 and 79 years old with oral cavity squamous cell carcinoma. Sequences were derived from PBMCs, sampled before nivolumab (anti-PD-1) treatment. CDR3 protein: CASSLLGDNQPQHF. DNA for the CDR3: TGTGCCAGCAGCTTGCTAGGGGACAATCAGCCCCAGCATTTT.